This T cell receptor (beta chain) was recovered during a study of Graves' ophthalmopathy and Graves' hyperthyroidism. Using RNA transcripts, the TCR beta CDR3 regions were amplified. HTBI primers were employed in first-round RT-PCR, then a second-round multiplex PCR followed. TCRdb redid the calling of the multiplex PCR reads with MiXCR, one entry per CDR3 protein. The sample includes around 660,000 distinct CDR3 sequences, 35% to 50% seen only once; the top ten take over 2.5%. Diagnostic conclusions were grounded in clinical symptoms, serum thyroxine, TRAb, thyroid ultrasound and orbital computed tomography. The CDR3 is 16 residues long. Between the trimmed V and J ends, which lost 0 bases and 0 bases, there was a span of 9 bases. Germline assignment: CDR1 SGHVS and CDR2 FQNEAQ. This clonotype was detected ten times or more.

This receptor was identified in an adult man with Graves' ophthalmopathy. The chain couples TRBV7-8 to TRBJ1-3; TRBD1 is a possible D gene (5 bases). Sequenced material: peripheral blood. The CDR3 loop is CASSLAEGSSGNTIYF. DNA for the CDR3: TGTGCCAGCAGCTTAGCGGAGGGGAGCTCTGGAAACACCATATATTTT.